This T cell receptor (beta chain) was sequenced during a study of blood T cell repertoires in COVID-19. Study details: Samples of COVID-19 (acute and convalescent) were obtained from the United States, Italy and Spain. In each case, the material was cDNA or gDNA derived from T cells, B-cell-depleted T cells, or PBMCs.

In the authors' methods: Estimation of nucleated cell counts relied on the amplification of reference gene primers. The repertoire was sequenced with immunoSEQ multiplex PCR; TCRdb's copy has only in-frame clones and lacks some. V, J and clone size derive from that table, while D and trimming were established from the DNA sequence. The table shows 75,000 to 95,000 clones, with about nine tenths occurring only once. The receptor was isolated from a human donor in a cohort sampled during active COVID-19. The sequenced sample was peripheral blood.

The chain's CDR3 is CASSYSSRSYNEQFF. CDR3 nucleotide sequence: TGTGCCAGCAGTTACTCATCGAGATCCTACAATGAGCAGTTCTTC. The chain is built from TRBV6-5 and TRBJ2-1, with unresolved D. CDR3 length: 15 amino acids. V gave up 0 bases and J gave up 1 base, with 7 bases separating them. CDR1 is MNHEY and CDR2 is SVGAGI in the germline V gene.